The rows below give T cell receptor beta chains drawn from one sample of a study of T cell changes during pregnancy in multiple sclerosis. TCRdb's table, derived via immunoSEQ multiplex PCR, lists solely in-frame clones and lacks some. The sample consists of tens of thousands of clones, 93% of them appearing once. The sequenced sample was peripheral blood, obtained in the third trimester of pregnancy. These receptors all come from a female donor in good health, enrolled as a control in a pregnancy study. The CDR3 runs from the conserved cysteine through the conserved F or W. The order of the fields is J gene, V gene, clone size, CDR3 protein. Clone size is not always given. Where it is, it says once, few, many or a class for expanded clones.

J: TRBJ2-7; V: TRBV6-1; size: .; CDR3: CASSPWGQGGYEQYF
J: TRBJ2-2; V: TRBV9; size: .; CDR3: CASSVDRGWPGELFF
J: TRBJ2-7; V: TRBV4-1; size: .; CDR3: CASSQEWSGQGYEQYF
J: TRBJ2-2; V: TRBV7-9; size: .; CDR3: CASSPLGEGPGELFF
J: TRBJ2-2; V: TRBV4-1; size: .; CDR3: CASSQVLAGEGELFF
J: TRBJ2-3; V: TRBV4-1; size: .; CDR3: CASSPQDLASTDTQYF
J: TRBJ2-3; V: TRBV5-1; size: .; CDR3: CASSLLAGVGNTQYF
J: TRBJ1-1; V: TRBV2; size: few; CDR3: CASIRDTNTEAFF
J: TRBJ2-7; V: TRBV11-2; size: .; CDR3: CASSTGQQLEEQYF
J: TRBJ1-3; V: TRBV10-3; size: .; CDR3: CASGGGRSSGNTIYF
J: TRBJ1-3; V: TRBV28; size: .; CDR3: CASSLVAGNTIYF
J: TRBJ2-2; V: TRBV2; size: .; CDR3: CASSGQGRGELFF
J: TRBJ2-5; V: TRBV7-2; size: .; CDR3: CASSNRGGGGRETQYF
J: TRBJ2-1; V: TRBV27; size: .; CDR3: CASRGGDSSYNEQFF
J: TRBJ2-1; V: TRBV19; size: .; CDR3: CASSTLAGAGINEQFF
J: TRBJ2-7; V: TRBV19; size: .; CDR3: CASSPRLLVGGEGGHEQYF
J: TRBJ2-3; V: TRBV28; size: .; CDR3: CASRPDDREATF
J: TRBJ2-5; V: TRBV7-9; size: once; CDR3: CASSPDGTGQETQYF